A single sample is the source of the 14 T cell receptor beta chains below, sequenced in a study of Ad26.COV2.S vaccination and SARS-CoV-2 variants. Profiled with immunoSEQ multiplex PCR; TCRdb holds only in-frame clones, not every one. The table shows about 98,000 clones, with about three quarters occurring only once. The source was peripheral blood, collected after recovery from COVID-19. These receptors were obtained from a human donor who had recovered from COVID-19.

This clone was counted a few times. The genes are TRBV7-9 and TRBJ1-5, with D perhaps TRBD1 (5 bases). V lost 3 bases and J 5 bases, leaving 11 bases between the germline ends. Germline-derived CDR1 and CDR2 are SEHNR and FQNEAQ (reference sequence). This CDR3 is built from 14 residues. In nucleotides, the CDR3 is TGTGCCAGCAGCTTGGTGGGGGGAGATCAGCCCCAGCATTTT. Its translation: CASSLVGGDQPQHF.

To note about this clone: One junction end disagrees with the germline gene, perhaps due to a read error. V usage is TRBV18 and J usage is TRBJ2-2; D might be TRBD1 (5 bases). This CDR3 contains 12 residues. CDR1 is KGHSH, CDR2 LQKENI, per germline. For the CDR3, the DNA is TGTGCCAGCTCAATTGGACAAGGCCACCTCGATTTT. Protein sequence: CASSIGQGHLDF.

This CDR3 is CATADSNSNQPQHF. In DNA, the CDR3 is TGTGCCACCGCGGACAGCAATAGCAATCAGCCCCAGCATTTT. This chain links TRBV10-3 with TRBJ1-5; TRBD1 is a possible D gene (6 bases). CDR1 is ENHRY and CDR2 is SYGVKD in the germline V gene. This CDR3 contains 14 residues. V lost 10 bases and J 0 bases, leaving 13 bases between the germline ends.

This clone was seen only a few times. V is TRBV6-5 and J is TRBJ1-1; the D is unclear. Germline V CDR1 and CDR2: MNHEY, SVGAGI. Trimming removed 2 bases from V and 6 bases from J, with 10 bases in between. The length of the CDR3 is 13 residues. The CDR3 sequence is CASSYEGLSEAFF. CDR3 nucleotide sequence: TGTGCCAGCAGTTACGAAGGATTATCTGAAGCTTTCTTT.

The V and J genes are TRBV28 and TRBJ1-1, with D hard to call. V shed 2 bases and J shed 1 base, with 11 bases lying between them. The CDR3 has 15 residues. Germline lookup yields CDR1 MDHEN and CDR2 SYDVKM. The CDR3 DNA reads TGTGCCAGCAGTTTAGGTCGGGGAAGGAACACTGAAGCTTTCTTT. This codes for CASSLGRGRNTEAFF. The complete variable domain, with remaining parts taken from reference TRBV28 and TRBJ1-1, reads DVKVTQSSRYLVKRTGEKVFLECVQDMDHENMFWYRQDPGLGLRLIYFSYDVKMKEKGDIPEGYSVSREKKERFSLILESASTNQTSMYLCASSLGRGRNTEAFFGQGTRLTVV.

CDR3 sequence: CASSTGLAGGSDTQYF. The CDR3 DNA follows: TGTGCCAGCAGCACCGGACTAGCGGGGGGGTCAGATACGCAGTATTTT. The chain combines TRBV5-4 with TRBJ2-3; TRBD2 aligns across 15 bases. Trimming took 4 bases from V and 4 from J; bases not matched to a gene: 4. The germline CDR1 and CDR2 sequences are SGHNT and YYREEE (reference sequence). The CDR3 has 16 amino acids.

This chain links TRBV28 with TRBJ1-2; D ambiguous. V was trimmed by 4 bases and J by 3 bases, leaving 18 bases between them. Germline-derived CDR1 and CDR2 are MDHEN and SYDVKM. There are 16 residues in the CDR3. The CDR3 sequence: CASSSASYPPDYGYTF. CDR3 DNA: TGTGCCAGCAGTTCAGCCTCTTACCCACCTGACTATGGCTACACCTTC.

This sequence joins TRBV7-9 and TRBJ1-2, with D uncertain. CDR3 size: 14 residues. Germline CDR1 and CDR2: SEHNR and FQNEAQ (reference sequence). V lost 3 bases and J 0 bases, leaving 8 bases between the germline ends. The CDR3, as DNA: TGTGCCAGCAGCTTTGGCTTAGCTAACTATGGCTACACCTTC. Its protein is CASSFGLANYGYTF.

This chain's CDR3 is CASSQAEDTPLHF. CDR3 bases: TGTGCCAGCAGCCAAGCCGAGGATACTCCCCTCCACTTT. V and J are TRBV3-1 (or the pseudogene TRBV3-2) and TRBJ1-6; D remains unclear. CDR3 length: 13 amino acids. Germline-derived CDR1 and CDR2 are LGHDT and YNNKEL (reference sequence). V gave up 1 base and J gave up 13 bases, with 11 bases separating them.

The gene calls are TRBV10-3 and TRBJ2-5, with 12 positions matching TRBD2. CDR1 and CDR2 (germline): ENHRY, SYGVKD. V lost 2 bases, J lost 9 bases, and 13 bases stayed unmatched. The CDR3 consists of 17 residues. The CDR3 DNA reads TGTGCCATCAGTGAGATAGCTAGCGGGGGGGCCAGGGAGGCCCAGTACTTC. Translation gives CAISEIASGGAREAQYF.

This chain links TRBV15 with TRBJ2-1; the D gene is possibly TRBD1 (5 bases). The CDR3 covers 17 residues. Trimming left V 0 bases short and J 1 base short, with 13 bases between. Germline CDR1 LNHNV, CDR2 YYDKDF (reference sequence). Here the CDR3 reads CATSRDLGRVSYNEQFF. CDR3 sequence (DNA): TGTGCCACCAGCAGAGATCTCGGCAGGGTTTCCTACAATGAGCAGTTCTTC.

The chain couples TRBV9 to TRBJ2-2; TRBD1 is a possible D gene (6 bases). The V gene's germline CDR1 is SGDLS and CDR2 YYNGEE. Trimming pared 3 bases from V and 5 bases from J, leaving 11 bases between. This CDR3 is built from 14 residues. The CDR3 is CASSGLQGTGELFF. Written as DNA, the CDR3 is TGTGCCAGCAGCGGACTACAGGGAACCGGGGAGCTGTTTTTT.

The chain has TRBV7-6 and TRBJ2-1; TRBD2 aligns across 7 bases. In germline, CDR1 is SGHVS, CDR2 FNYEAQ. The CDR3 is 17 amino acids. V was clipped by 1 base and J by 1 base; unmatched bases: 7. The CDR3 bases are TGTGCCAGCAGCTTAGACCAACTAGCGTCTTCCTACAATGAGCAGTTCTTC. Translated, it gives CASSLDQLASSYNEQFF.

The chain uses TRBV6-5 and TRBJ1-5; D might be TRBD1 (5 bases). The germline gives CDR1 MNHEY, CDR2 SVGAGI. V was shortened by 6 bases and J by 4 bases, with 10 bases between the two germline ends. This CDR3 spans 13 amino acids. The chain's CDR3 is CASSQGVNQPQHF. CDR3 DNA sequence: TGTGCCAGCAGCCAGGGTGTGAATCAGCCCCAGCATTTT.